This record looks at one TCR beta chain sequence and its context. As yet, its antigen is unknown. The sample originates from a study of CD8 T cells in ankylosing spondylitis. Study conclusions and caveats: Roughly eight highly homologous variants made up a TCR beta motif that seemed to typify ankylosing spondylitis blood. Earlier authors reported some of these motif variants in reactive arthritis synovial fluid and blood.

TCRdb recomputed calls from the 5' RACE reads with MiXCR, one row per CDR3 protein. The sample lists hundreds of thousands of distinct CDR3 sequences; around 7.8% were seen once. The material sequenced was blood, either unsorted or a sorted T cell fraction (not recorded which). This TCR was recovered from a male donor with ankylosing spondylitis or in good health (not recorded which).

CDR3 region: CASSLSRDSNYEQYF. The CDR3 bases are TGTGCCAGCAGTTTAAGTAGGGACAGTAACTACGAGCAGTACTTC. The V and J genes are TRBV6-5 and TRBJ2-7, with 7 bases aligning to TRBD1. The CDR3 consists of 15 residues. V dropped 4 bases and J dropped 3; count of bases not matched to a gene: 9. Per the germline V gene, CDR1 is MNHEY and CDR2 is SVGAGI.